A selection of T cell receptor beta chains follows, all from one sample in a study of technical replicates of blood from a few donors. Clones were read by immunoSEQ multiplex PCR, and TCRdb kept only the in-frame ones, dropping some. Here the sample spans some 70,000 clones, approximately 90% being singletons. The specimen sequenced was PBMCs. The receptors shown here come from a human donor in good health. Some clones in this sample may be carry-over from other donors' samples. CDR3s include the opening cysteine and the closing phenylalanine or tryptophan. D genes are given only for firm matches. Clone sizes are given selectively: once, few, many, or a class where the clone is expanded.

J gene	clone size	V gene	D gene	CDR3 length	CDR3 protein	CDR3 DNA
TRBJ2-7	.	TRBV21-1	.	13	CASSKERSDEQYF	TGTGCCAGCAGCAAAGAGCGCTCGGACGAGCAGTACTTC
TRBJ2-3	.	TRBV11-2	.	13	CASSLDSPATQYF	TGTGCCAGCAGCTTGGACAGTCCTGCTACGCAGTATTTT
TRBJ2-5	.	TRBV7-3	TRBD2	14	CASSLERESPPQYF	TGTGCCAGCAGCTTGGAGCGGGAAAGCCCGCCCCAGTACTTC
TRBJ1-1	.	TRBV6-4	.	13	CASSFVPPAEAFF	TGTGCCAGCAGTTTTGTCCCCCCGGCTGAAGCTTTCTTT
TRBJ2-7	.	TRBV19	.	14	CASSEWGRSYEQYF	TGTGCCAGTAGTGAGTGGGGCCGATCCTACGAGCAGTACTTC
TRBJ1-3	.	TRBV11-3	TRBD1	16	CASLEDRAVSGNTIYF	TGTGCCAGCCTTGAGGACAGGGCCGTCTCTGGAAACACCATATATTTT
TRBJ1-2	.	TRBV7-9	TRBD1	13	CASSLDQGAGYTF	TGTGCCAGCAGCTTAGATCAGGGGGCTGGCTACACCTTC
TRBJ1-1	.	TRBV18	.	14	CASSPGGGNTEAFF	TGTGCCAGCTCACCAGGGGGGGGGAACACTGAAGCTTTCTTT
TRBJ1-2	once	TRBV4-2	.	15	CASSQDYGGGYGYTF	TGTGCCAGCAGCCAAGATTATGGGGGAGGCTATGGCTACACCTTC
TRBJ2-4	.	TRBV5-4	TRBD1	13	CASSGQGSNIQYF	TGTGCCAGCAGCGGACAGGGGTCAAACATTCAGTACTTC
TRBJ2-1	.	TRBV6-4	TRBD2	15	CASSVLAGDNNEQFF	TGTGCCAGCAGTGTCCTAGCGGGGGATAACAATGAGCAGTTCTTC
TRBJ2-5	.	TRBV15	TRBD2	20	CATSRQGLAGGPVGSETQYF	TGTGCCACCAGCAGGCAGGGGCTAGCGGGGGGGCCGGTGGGATCAGAGACCCAGTACTTC